This entry features one T cell receptor (beta chain) sequence. This sample is part of a study of T cell changes during pregnancy in multiple sclerosis. The repertoire was sequenced with immunoSEQ multiplex PCR; TCRdb's copy has only in-frame clones and lacks some. The sample contains about 75,000 clones, more than 80% of which appear only once. Germline assignment: CDR1 MNHEY and CDR2 SVGAGI. Between the trimmed V and J ends, which lost 0 bases and 2 bases, there was a span of 12 bases. The CDR3 consists of 16 residues. This TCR was sampled from a female donor in good health, enrolled as a control in a pregnancy study. The chain uses TRBV6-5 and TRBJ2-3, with D possibly TRBD2 on 7 matching bases. The specimen was peripheral blood, collected in the first trimester of pregnancy. The CDR3 here is CASSYSGGAYTDTQYF. CDR3 nucleotide sequence: TGTGCCAGCAGTTACTCTGGGGGGGCCTACACAGATACGCAGTATTTT.